These 8 T cell receptor beta chains share one sample of origin, sequenced in a study of shared clonotypes between healthy human individuals. Positive CCR7 selection of CD45RO-negative cells yielded the naive CD8 cells, and terminally differentiated effector memory CD45RA+ cells were excluded. Here immunoSEQ multiplex PCR was the method, and the copy in TCRdb shows in-frame clones only, minus some. The sample carries under 700,000 clones, 90% to 95% recorded once. The source material was naive CD8+ T cells sorted from blood. These receptors all stem from a woman under 40 in good health.

The V gene is TRBV9, the J gene TRBJ1-5; D gene ambiguous. The V and J ends lost 4 bases and 2 bases respectively, with 7 bases between them. The germline V gene encodes CDR1 SGDLS and CDR2 YYNGEE. The CDR3 consists of 13 residues. CDR3 in amino acids: CASSSTGNQPQHF. DNA for the CDR3: TGTGCCAGCAGCTCTACTGGCAATCAGCCCCAGCATTTT. Variable domain in full (rest from reference TRBV9 and TRBJ1-5): DSGVTQTPKHLITATGQRVTLRCSPRSGDLSVYWYQQSLDQGLQFLIQYYNGEERAKGNILERFSAQQFPDLHSELNLSSLELGDSALYFCASSSTGNQPQHFGDGTRLSIL.

The chain carries TRBV27 and TRBJ2-7; TRBD2 aligns across 10 bases. The CDR3 is 14 amino acids. Germline-derived CDR1 and CDR2 are MNHEY and SMNVEV (reference sequence). V lost 3 bases and J lost 6; bases outside the gene matches: 5. The CDR3 DNA sequence: TGTGCCAGCAGTTTTAGCGGGAGGAGCGGCGAGCAGTACTTC. This gives the protein CASSFSGRSGEQYF.

The rearrangement joins TRBV5-4 to TRBJ1-1, with TRBD1 matching over 8 bases. The CDR3 sequence is 14 residues long. After removal of 4 bases from V and 7 bases from J, the junction contained 9 bases not matched to a gene. Germline assignment: CDR1 SGHNT and CDR2 YYREEE (reference sequence). The CDR3 loop reads CASSPDRGGSEAFF. CDR3 coding DNA: TGTGCCAGCAGCCCTGACAGGGGTGGAAGTGAAGCTTTCTTT.

The gene calls are TRBV5-8 and TRBJ2-1; 14 nucleotides agree with TRBD2. CDR3 length: 15 residues. With V trimmed by 4 bases and J by 7 bases, 4 bases remained unmatched. Germline V lookup: CDR1 SGHTS, CDR2 YDEGEE. The CDR3 here is CASSPGLAGVNEQFF. The CDR3 nucleotides read TGTGCCAGCAGCCCGGGACTAGCGGGGGTAAATGAGCAGTTCTTC.

V is TRBV7-9 and J is TRBJ1-1; D not resolved. This CDR3 is built from 14 residues. V lost 5 bases, J lost 1 base, and 11 bases lay in between. Germline lookup yields CDR1 SEHNR and CDR2 FQNEAQ (reference sequence). DNA of the CDR3: TGTGCCAGCAGCGTTGCCCGGGGGAACACTGAAGCTTTCTTT. The encoded protein is CASSVARGNTEAFF.

The chain employs TRBV19 and TRBJ2-3; 7 nucleotides agree with TRBD2. The CDR3 runs 15 residues. Trimming removed 3 bases from V and 4 bases from J; junction bases left unmatched: 7. Germline CDR1 and CDR2: LNHDA and SQIVND (reference sequence). CDR3: CASSIRREWSDTQYF. The CDR3 DNA sequence: TGTGCCAGTAGTATCCGGCGGGAGTGGTCAGATACGCAGTATTTT.

This chain uses TRBV5-6 with TRBJ1-2; D possibly corresponds to TRBD1 (5 bases). Trimming removed 1 base at V and 4 bases at J, with 8 bases between. The CDR3 has 13 residues. CDR1 and CDR2 (germline): SGHDT, YYEEEE. CDR3 region: CASSLSGAYGYTF. CDR3 DNA sequence: TGTGCCAGCAGCTTGTCCGGGGCCTATGGCTACACCTTC.

A note on this clone: In the same sample, other DNA sequences code for this CDR3. The chain combines TRBV28 with TRBJ1-5; no clear D gene. The CDR3 runs 13 residues. With 6 bases removed from V and 4 bases from J, the gap between germline ends came to 10 bases. The germline gives CDR1 MDHEN, CDR2 SYDVKM. The CDR3 sequence is CASSLGPNQPQHF. CDR3 in DNA: TGTGCCAGCAGCCTGGGTCCTAATCAGCCCCAGCATTTT.